Sequencing of this TCR beta chain was carried out in a study of CD8 T cell repertoires and HIV-1 epitope variants. Study-wide context: Controls were a CMV, EBV and flu peptide pool, Ebola AY9 negative control, and no-peptide well. The baseline condition was 1M T cells left uncultured.

Study-level results: The assay identified only TCR beta chains of antigen-proliferating T cells.

Of note for this clone: Its target is unknown.

The J segment lost 5 bases and the V segment lost 2 bases, leaving 5 bases of the junction unmatched. This CDR3 spans 15 amino acids. This table comes from immunoSEQ multiplex PCR, and its TCRdb copy is limited to in-frame clones, with some not included. This sample has approximately 90,000 clones; around 67% occur once, and the top ten carry roughly 25%. This chain uses TRBV6-7 with TRBJ2-1; 8 positions match TRBD1. Being an ORF, TRBV6-7 has a function that is uncertain. The specimen sequenced was uncultured baseline CD8+ T cells from peripheral blood mononuclear cells (PBMCs). The sequence came from a male donor with HIV. The DNA for the CDR3 is TGTGCCAGCAGTTACGACAGGGGTTTAGACAATGAGCAGTTCTTC. Residues: CASSYDRGLDNEQFF.